Included here is one TCR beta chain sequence, with context. Its antigen is not known. The data originate from a study of T cell responses to AZD1222 COVID-19 vaccine. Overall study context: The analysis combined second doses at about 4 or about 12 weeks. Findings and caveats of the study: The study identified only 6 or 7 AZD1222 recipients as seropositive at baseline. Receipt of two AZD1222 doses was followed by a rise in Spike-specific TCR breadth and depth. Mostly white British, mostly female donors; authors suggested clonal diversity may be underestimated.

This CDR3 is 13 amino acids long. Trimming took off 5 bases at V and 10 bases at J, with 15 bases between the two ends. The method was immunoSEQ multiplex PCR; TCRdb's version includes in-frame clones alone and lacks a portion of them. This sample has some 120,000 clones, with around 90% found just once. The genes are TRBV12-3 or TRBV12-4 and TRBJ2-1; tentatively, D is TRBD1 (6 bases). The sample here was peripheral blood, taken on day 0 of AZD1222 vaccination. The sequence came from an adult in good health. Here the CDR3 DNA reads TGTGCCAGCAGTGCCGGGACATTGGTGGAGCAGTTCTTC. This gives the protein CASSAGTLVEQFF.